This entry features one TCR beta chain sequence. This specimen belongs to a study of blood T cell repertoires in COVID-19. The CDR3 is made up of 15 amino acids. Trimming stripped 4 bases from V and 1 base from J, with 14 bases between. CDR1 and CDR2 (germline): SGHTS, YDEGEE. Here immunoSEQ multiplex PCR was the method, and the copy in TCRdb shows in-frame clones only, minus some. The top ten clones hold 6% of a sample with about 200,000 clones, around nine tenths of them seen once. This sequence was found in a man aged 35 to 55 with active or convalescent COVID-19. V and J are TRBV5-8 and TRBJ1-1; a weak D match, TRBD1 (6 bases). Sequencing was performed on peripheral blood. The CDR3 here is CASSRQGSRNTEAFF. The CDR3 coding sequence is TGTGCCAGCAGCCGCCAGGGGTCCAGGAACACTGAAGCTTTCTTT.